Below, one TCR beta chain is given with its context. The data were obtained in a study of blood T cell repertoires in COVID-19. The table came from immunoSEQ multiplex PCR; TCRdb's copy has only in-frame clones and leaves some out. Of 450,000 or so clones listed, roughly 88% are singletons. Per germline, CDR1 LGHNT and CDR2 FRNRAP. The CDR3 extends over 14 amino acids. V was pared by 2 bases and J by 0 bases, with 7 bases between. V is TRBV12-5 and J is TRBJ1-1; D call uncertain. This TCR derives from a man aged 18 to 30 who had recovered from COVID-19. The material sequenced was PBMCs or T cells enriched from blood (not recorded which). The CDR3 reads CASGLIPMNTEAFF. The DNA for the CDR3 is TGTGCTAGTGGTTTGATTCCCATGAACACTGAAGCTTTCTTT.